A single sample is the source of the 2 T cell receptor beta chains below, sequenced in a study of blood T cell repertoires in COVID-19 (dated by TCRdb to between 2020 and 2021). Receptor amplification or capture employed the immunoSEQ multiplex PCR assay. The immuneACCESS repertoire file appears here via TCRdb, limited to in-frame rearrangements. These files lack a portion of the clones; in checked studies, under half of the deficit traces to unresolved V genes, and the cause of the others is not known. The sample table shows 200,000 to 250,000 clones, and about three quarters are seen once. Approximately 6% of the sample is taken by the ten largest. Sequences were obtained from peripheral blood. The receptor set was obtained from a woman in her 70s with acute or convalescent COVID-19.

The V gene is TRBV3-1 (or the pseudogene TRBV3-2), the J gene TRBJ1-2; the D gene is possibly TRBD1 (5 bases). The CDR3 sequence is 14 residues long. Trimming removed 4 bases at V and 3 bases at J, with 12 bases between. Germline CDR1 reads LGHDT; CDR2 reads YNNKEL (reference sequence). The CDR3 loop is CASSLRTPDYGYTF. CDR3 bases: TGTGCCAGCAGCCTGAGGACACCTGACTATGGCTACACCTTC.

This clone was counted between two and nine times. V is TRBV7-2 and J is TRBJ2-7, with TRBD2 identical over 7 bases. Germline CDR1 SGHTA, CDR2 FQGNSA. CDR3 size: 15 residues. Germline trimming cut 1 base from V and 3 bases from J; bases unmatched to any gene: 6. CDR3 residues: CASSLVGSSGYEQYF. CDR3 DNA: TGTGCCAGCAGCTTAGTCGGCTCTAGCGGCTACGAGCAGTACTTC.